What follows is one T cell receptor (beta chain) and its context. The V gene's germline CDR1 is SGHNT and CDR2 YYREEE (reference sequence). This CDR3 is built from 15 residues. V lost 0 bases to trimming and J lost 10 bases, with 16 bases between them. These data are taken from a study of blood T cell repertoires in COVID-19. Background on the study: Italy, Spain and the United States were the sources of the convalescent and acute COVID-19 samples. PBMCs, B-cell-depleted T cells, or T cells were the source of the cDNA or gDNA that made up the material.

Authors' analysis steps: How many nucleated cells were present was estimated from reference gene primer amplification. Repertoires were generated with immunoSEQ multiplex PCR, while TCRdb's copy carries only in-frame clones and drops some. The V and J calls and clone size were taken over from that table, and D and trimming were inferred from the DNA. Among 150,000 or so clones, approximately 86% were seen once, and the ten largest hold around 8.2%. The V gene is TRBV5-4, the J gene TRBJ1-4; D remains ambiguous. Sequencing input: peripheral blood. This receptor was obtained from a man aged 55-75 years with acute or convalescent COVID-19. CDR3 nucleotides: TGTGCCAGCAGCTTGGAACCCGAGCGGGCTGGAAAACTGTTTTTT. This sequence encodes CASSLEPERAGKLFF.